Detailed here is one TCR beta chain. Its specificity is unknown. The data belong to a study of OX40 agonist ivuxolimab in advanced cancers. Study-wide background: Patients assigned to dose escalation were diagnosed with hepatocellular carcinoma, melanoma, renal cell or head and neck cancer.

Study-wide points: Expanded peripheral T cell antigen specificity was not determined.

The CDR3 runs 14 residues. Germline loops: CDR1 SQVTM, CDR2 ANQGSEA. Trimming pared 1 base from V and 3 bases from J, leaving 13 bases between. Some clones are missing from TCRdb's copy, which holds only in-frame ones; the method was immunoSEQ multiplex PCR. Of approximately 40,000 clones in the sample, roughly four fifths were seen once. Sequencing used CD4+ or CD8+ T cells sorted from blood, obtained in a trial of the OX40 agonist ivuxolimab. The chain carries TRBV29-1 and TRBJ2-7; tentative D call: TRBD2 (6 bases). This clonotype was sampled from an adult with an advanced solid tumor such as melanoma, head and neck, liver or kidney cancer. CDR3 protein: CSVEGLADDYEQYF. In DNA form, the CDR3 reads TGCAGCGTTGAAGGGTTAGCGGACGACTACGAGCAGTACTTC.